What follows describes a single T cell receptor (beta chain). TCR analog templates of synthetic origin were spiked into each PCR. Sequencing used immunoSEQ multiplex PCR; TCRdb keeps in-frame clones, though not all of them. The data contain 100,000 to 150,000 clones, about 82% of them singletons. These data are taken from a study of PD-L1 blockade in urothelial cancer. Study as a whole: Prior chemotherapy regimens per patient numbered 0 to 3. Each blood sample yielded a median of about 140,000 T cells.

Documented time point: peripheral blood 6 weeks after treatment start. The CDR3 has 14 residues. V was cut by 3 bases and J by 7 bases, with 13 bases left in between. The sample was PBMCs, taken around atezolizumab (anti-PD-L1) treatment. This TCR derives from a man in his forties or fifties with urothelial cancer. This sequence joins TRBV23-1 and TRBJ1-3, with D perhaps TRBD1 (6 bases). TRBV23-1 is noted as an ORF with a role that remains uncertain. CDR3 in amino acids: CASSHPSRGNTIYF. The CDR3 DNA sequence: TGCGCCAGCAGTCACCCCTCCAGGGGCAACACCATATATTTT.